Listed below are T cell receptor beta chains from one sample, sequenced in a study of CD8+CD57+ T cells in acquired aplastic anemia. TCRdb ran MiXCR on the reads and lists one entry per CDR3 protein. The sample lists approximately 150,000 distinct CDR3 sequences; about 45% were seen once. Sequencing was carried out using sorted CD4+, CD8+, or CD8+CD57+ T cells (not recorded which) from PBMCs. These receptors were taken from a human donor with aplastic anemia. Both conserved end residues are part of each CDR3. Each record gives: CDR3 protein, CDR3 DNA, J gene, clone size, V gene, D gene. The D gene is left open where the match is weak. A clone size is listed for some rows: how often the clone was seen (once, few, many), or a class if it is expanded.

CDR3 protein: CASSIRQGSYEQYF
CDR3 DNA: TGTGCCAGCAGCATTAGACAGGGGTCCTACGAGCAGTACTTC
J gene: TRBJ2-7
clone size: once
V gene: TRBV7-7
D gene: TRBD1

CDR3 protein: CASSIGQAQQETQYF
CDR3 DNA: TGTGCCAGTAGTATCGGACAGGCCCAACAAGAGACCCAGTACTTC
J gene: TRBJ2-5
clone size: NA
V gene: TRBV19
D gene: TRBD1

CDR3 protein: CASSQEERGSPLHF
CDR3 DNA: TGCGCCAGCAGCCAAGAGGAGAGGGGCTCACCCCTCCACTTT
J gene: TRBJ1-6
clone size: many
V gene: TRBV4-1
D gene: NA

CDR3 protein: CASSQGYGFPEAFF
CDR3 DNA: TGTGCCAGCAGCCAAGGGTACGGATTTCCTGAAGCTTTCTTT
J gene: TRBJ1-1
clone size: NA
V gene: TRBV7-8
D gene: NA

CDR3 protein: CASSPDGRGEQFF
CDR3 DNA: TGTGCCAGCAGCCCAGATGGGAGGGGTGAGCAGTTCTTC
J gene: TRBJ2-1
clone size: many
V gene: TRBV11-2
D gene: TRBD2

CDR3 protein: CATSRESQGNEKLFF
CDR3 DNA: TGTGCCACCAGCAGAGAGAGTCAGGGAAATGAAAAACTGTTTTTT
J gene: TRBJ1-4
clone size: NA
V gene: TRBV15
D gene: NA

CDR3 protein: CSASGFHLGNQPQHF
CDR3 DNA: TGCAGTGCTAGTGGTTTCCACCTTGGCAATCAGCCCCAGCATTTT
J gene: TRBJ1-5
clone size: NA
V gene: TRBV20-1
D gene: NA

CDR3 protein: CASSEMTGVSNEQFF
CDR3 DNA: TGTGCCAGCAGCGAAATGACAGGGGTATCCAATGAGCAGTTCTTC
J gene: TRBJ2-1
clone size: NA
V gene: TRBV2
D gene: TRBD1

CDR3 protein: CASSWGGNSPLHF
CDR3 DNA: TGTGCCAGTAGTTGGGGCGGGAATTCACCCCTCCACTTT
J gene: TRBJ1-6
clone size: NA
V gene: TRBV19
D gene: NA

CDR3 protein: CASRDTSGIYEQYF
CDR3 DNA: TGTGCCAGCAGGGATACTAGCGGCATCTACGAGCAGTACTTC
J gene: TRBJ2-7
clone size: once
V gene: TRBV2
D gene: TRBD2

CDR3 protein: CASSPQTGGVAEAFF
CDR3 DNA: TGTGCCAGCAGTCCTCAAACGGGGGGGGTCGCTGAAGCTTTCTTT
J gene: TRBJ1-1
clone size: NA
V gene: TRBV6-1
D gene: NA

CDR3 protein: CSYSGLAGGTDTQYF
CDR3 DNA: TGCAGTTACTCGGGACTAGCGGGGGGTACAGATACGCAGTATTTT
J gene: TRBJ2-3
clone size: NA
V gene: TRBV20-1
D gene: TRBD2

CDR3 protein: CASSPTAQSSSYEQYF
CDR3 DNA: TGTGCCAGCAGCCCCACTGCCCAGAGTAGCTCCTACGAGCAGTACTTC
J gene: TRBJ2-7
clone size: many
V gene: TRBV7-8
D gene: NA

CDR3 protein: CASSDPSGTAIVAFF
CDR3 DNA: TGTGCCAGCAGTGATCCTTCCGGGACAGCTATTGTAGCTTTCTTT
J gene: TRBJ1-1
clone size: many
V gene: TRBV2
D gene: TRBD1

CDR3 protein: CASSLVRRLAGGYNEQFF
CDR3 DNA: TGTGCCAGCAGCTTGGTGCGCAGACTAGCGGGGGGCTACAATGAGCAGTTCTTC
J gene: TRBJ2-1
clone size: NA
V gene: TRBV5-4
D gene: TRBD2

CDR3 protein: CASSGAGAETQYF
CDR3 DNA: TGTGCCAGCAGTGGGGCAGGGGCAGAGACCCAGTACTTC
J gene: TRBJ2-5
clone size: NA
V gene: TRBV2
D gene: NA

CDR3 protein: CASSLHPYEQYF
CDR3 DNA: TGTGCCAGCAGCTTACACCCCTACGAGCAGTACTTC
J gene: TRBJ2-7
clone size: many
V gene: TRBV7-9
D gene: NA

CDR3 protein: CASSLQDVGGYTF
CDR3 DNA: TGTGCCAGCAGTCTACAGGACGTTGGTGGCTACACCTTC
J gene: TRBJ1-2
clone size: many
V gene: TRBV7-8
D gene: NA

CDR3 protein: CASSDGTANTEAFF
CDR3 DNA: TGTGCCAGCAGCGACGGGACAGCTAACACTGAAGCTTTCTTT
J gene: TRBJ1-1
clone size: NA
V gene: TRBV5-6
D gene: TRBD1

CDR3 protein: CASKAPNTGELFF
CDR3 DNA: TGTGCCAGCAAAGCTCCCAACACCGGGGAGCTGTTTTTT
J gene: TRBJ2-2
clone size: many
V gene: TRBV7-8
D gene: NA

CDR3 protein: CSARLSQETQYF
CDR3 DNA: TGCAGTGCTAGGTTGAGTCAAGAGACCCAGTACTTC
J gene: TRBJ2-5
clone size: NA
V gene: TRBV20-1
D gene: NA

CDR3 protein: CASSPSPNEQFF
CDR3 DNA: TGTGCCAGCAGCCCCTCGCCCAATGAGCAGTTCTTC
J gene: TRBJ2-1
clone size: NA
V gene: TRBV7-8
D gene: NA

CDR3 protein: CASSWTVTNYGYTF
CDR3 DNA: TGTGCCAGCAGCTGGACAGTAACTAACTATGGCTACACCTTC
J gene: TRBJ1-2
clone size: NA
V gene: TRBV5-8
D gene: NA

CDR3 protein: CASSSPGQGSNQPQHF
CDR3 DNA: TGTGCCAGCAGTTCGCCCGGACAGGGAAGCAATCAGCCCCAGCATTTT
J gene: TRBJ1-5
clone size: few
V gene: TRBV7-8
D gene: TRBD1

CDR3 protein: CASSSPVVKFF
CDR3 DNA: TGTGCCAGCAGCTCCCCGGTAGTAAAGTTCTTC
J gene: TRBJ2-1
clone size: many
V gene: TRBV11-1
D gene: NA

CDR3 protein: CASSATMYEQYF
CDR3 DNA: TGTGCCAGCAGCGCCACCATGTACGAGCAGTACTTC
J gene: TRBJ2-7
clone size: NA
V gene: TRBV7-9
D gene: NA

CDR3 protein: CASSLRPSGRMNTEAFF
CDR3 DNA: TGTGCCAGCAGCTTACGTCCGTCAGGACGGATGAACACTGAAGCTTTCTTT
J gene: TRBJ1-1
clone size: NA
V gene: TRBV7-8
D gene: NA